This TCR beta chain was recorded in a study of T cell changes during pregnancy in multiple sclerosis. Trimming took 1 base from V and 3 from J, leaving 12 bases between them. The CDR3 covers 15 residues. Germline V CDR1 and CDR2: SGHDN, FVKESK. Clones were read by immunoSEQ multiplex PCR, and TCRdb kept only the in-frame ones, dropping some. The table records about 44,000 clones, under 95% of them present only once. Material: CD4+ T cells from peripheral blood mononuclear cells, obtained in the third trimester of pregnancy. The V call is TRBV14, the J call TRBJ1-1, with a weak D call TRBD1 (6 bases). This receptor was obtained from a female donor with multiple sclerosis, enrolled in a pregnancy study. For the CDR3, the DNA is TGTGCCAGCAGCCAAGCCAGGGGCTGGGACACTGAAGCTTTCTTT. Protein: CASSQARGWDTEAFF.